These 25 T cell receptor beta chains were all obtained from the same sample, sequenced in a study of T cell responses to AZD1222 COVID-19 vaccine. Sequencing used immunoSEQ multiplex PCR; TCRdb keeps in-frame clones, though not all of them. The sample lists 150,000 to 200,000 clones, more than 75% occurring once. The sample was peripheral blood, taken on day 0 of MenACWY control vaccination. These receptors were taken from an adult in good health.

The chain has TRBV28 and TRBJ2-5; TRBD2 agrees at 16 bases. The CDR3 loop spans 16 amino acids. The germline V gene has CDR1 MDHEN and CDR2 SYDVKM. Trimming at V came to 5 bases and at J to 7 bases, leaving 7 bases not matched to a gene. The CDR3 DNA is TGTGCCAGCAGTCTGGGACTAGCGGGGGGGATCGGGACCCAGTACTTC. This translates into CASSLGLAGGIGTQYF.

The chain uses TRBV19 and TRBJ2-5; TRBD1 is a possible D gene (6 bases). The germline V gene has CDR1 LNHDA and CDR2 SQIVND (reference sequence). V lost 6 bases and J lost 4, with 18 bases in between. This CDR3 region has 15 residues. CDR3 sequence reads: CASSLQGWVGETQYF. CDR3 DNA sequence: TGTGCCAGTAGCTTACAGGGTTGGGTTGGAGAGACCCAGTACTTC.

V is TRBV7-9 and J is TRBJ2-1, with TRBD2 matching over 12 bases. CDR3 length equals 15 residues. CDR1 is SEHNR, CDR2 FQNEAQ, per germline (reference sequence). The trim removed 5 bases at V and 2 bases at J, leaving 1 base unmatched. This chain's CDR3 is CASSRTSGAYNEQFF. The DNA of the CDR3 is TGTGCCAGCAGCCGGACTAGCGGGGCCTACAATGAGCAGTTCTTC. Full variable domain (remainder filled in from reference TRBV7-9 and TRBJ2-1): DTGVSQNPRHKITKRGQNVTFRCDPISEHNRLYWYRQTLGQGPEFLTYFQNEAQLEKSRLLSDRFSAERPKGSFSTLEIQRTEQGDSAMYLCASSRTSGAYNEQFFGPGTRLTVL.

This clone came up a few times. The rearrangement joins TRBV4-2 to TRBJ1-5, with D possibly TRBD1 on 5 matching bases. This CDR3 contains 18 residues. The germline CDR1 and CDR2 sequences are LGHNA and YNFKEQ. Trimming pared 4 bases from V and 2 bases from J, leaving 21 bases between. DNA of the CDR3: TGTGCCAGCAGCCCCTCAATTCCGGGGACGGAAGGCAATCAGCCCCAGCATTTT. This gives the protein CASSPSIPGTEGNQPQHF.

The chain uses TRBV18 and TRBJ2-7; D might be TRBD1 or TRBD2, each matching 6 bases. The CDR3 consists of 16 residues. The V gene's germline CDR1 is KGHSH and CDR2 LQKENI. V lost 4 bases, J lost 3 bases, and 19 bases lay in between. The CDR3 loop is CASSRELGGIGYEQYF. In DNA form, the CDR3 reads TGTGCCAGCTCACGGGAGTTAGGGGGGATCGGCTACGAGCAGTACTTC.

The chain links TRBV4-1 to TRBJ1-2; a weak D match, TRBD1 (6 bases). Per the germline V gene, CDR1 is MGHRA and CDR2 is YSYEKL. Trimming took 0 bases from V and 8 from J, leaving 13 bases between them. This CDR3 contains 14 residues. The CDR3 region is CASSQDEGVGGYTF. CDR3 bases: TGCGCCAGCAGCCAAGATGAGGGGGTGGGAGGCTACACCTTC.

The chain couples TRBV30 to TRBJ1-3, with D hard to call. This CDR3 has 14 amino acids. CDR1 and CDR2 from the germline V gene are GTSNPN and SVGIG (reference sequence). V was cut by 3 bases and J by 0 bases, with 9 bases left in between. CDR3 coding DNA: TGTGCCTGGAGGAACTACGGCTCTGGAAACACCATATATTTT. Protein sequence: CAWRNYGSGNTIYF. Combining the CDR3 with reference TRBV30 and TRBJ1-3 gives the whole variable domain SQTIHQWPATLVQPVGSPLSLECTVEGTSNPNLYWYRQAAGRGLQLLFYSVGIGQISSEVPQNLSASRPQDRQFILSSKKLLLSDSGFYLCAWRNYGSGNTIYFGEGSWLTVV.

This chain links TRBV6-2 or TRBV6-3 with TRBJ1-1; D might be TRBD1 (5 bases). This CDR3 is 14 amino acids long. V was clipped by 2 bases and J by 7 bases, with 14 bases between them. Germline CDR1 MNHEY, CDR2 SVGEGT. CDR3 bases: TGTGCCAGCAGTTACGCTCCGGGGCTGGTTGAAGCTTTCTTT. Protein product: CASSYAPGLVEAFF.

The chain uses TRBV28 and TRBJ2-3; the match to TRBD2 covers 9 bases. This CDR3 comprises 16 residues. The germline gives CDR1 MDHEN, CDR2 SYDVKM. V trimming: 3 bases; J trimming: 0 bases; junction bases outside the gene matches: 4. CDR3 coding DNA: TGTGCCAGCAGTTTTATGCGGGGGGGGAGCACAGATACGCAGTATTTT. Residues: CASSFMRGGSTDTQYF.

The CDR3 DNA reads TGTGCCAGCAGTCGGGGGGGGTCTCACAATGAGCAGTTCTTC. It specifies CASSRGGSHNEQFF. V is TRBV27 and J is TRBJ2-1, with 8 bases fitting TRBD2. Germline loops: CDR1 MNHEY, CDR2 SMNVEV (reference sequence). V dropped 5 bases and J dropped 5; count of bases not matched to a gene: 5. The CDR3 consists of 14 residues.

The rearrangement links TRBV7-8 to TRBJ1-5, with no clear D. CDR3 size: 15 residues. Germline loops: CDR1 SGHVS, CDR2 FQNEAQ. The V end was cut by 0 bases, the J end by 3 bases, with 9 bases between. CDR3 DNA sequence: TGTGCCAGCAGCTTAGCGGAGCAGATCAATCAGCCCCAGCATTTT. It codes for CASSLAEQINQPQHF.

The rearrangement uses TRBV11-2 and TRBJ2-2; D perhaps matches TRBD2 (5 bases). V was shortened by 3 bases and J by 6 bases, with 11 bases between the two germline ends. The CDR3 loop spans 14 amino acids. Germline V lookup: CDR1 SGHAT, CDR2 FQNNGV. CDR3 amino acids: CASSFGAVPGELFF. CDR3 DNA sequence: TGTGCCAGCAGCTTCGGAGCGGTCCCCGGGGAGCTGTTTTTT.

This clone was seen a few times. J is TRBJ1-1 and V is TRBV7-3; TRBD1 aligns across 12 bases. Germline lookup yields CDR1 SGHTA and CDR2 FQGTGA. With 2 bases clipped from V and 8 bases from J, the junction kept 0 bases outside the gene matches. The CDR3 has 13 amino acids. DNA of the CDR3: TGTGCCAGCAGCTTAGGGACAGGGGGCGAAGCTTTCTTT. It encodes CASSLGTGGEAFF. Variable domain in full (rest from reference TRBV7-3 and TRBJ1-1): GAGVSQTPSNKVTEKGKYVELRCDPISGHTALYWYRQSLGQGPEFLIYFQGTGAADDSGLPNDRFFAVRPEGSVSTLKIQRTERGDSAVYLCASSLGTGGEAFFGQGTRLTVV.

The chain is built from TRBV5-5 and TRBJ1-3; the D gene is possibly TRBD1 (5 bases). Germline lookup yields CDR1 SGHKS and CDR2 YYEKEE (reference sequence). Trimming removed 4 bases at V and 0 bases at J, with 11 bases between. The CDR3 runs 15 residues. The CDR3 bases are TGTGCCAGCAGCCCCACAGGTTTCTCTGGAAACACCATATATTTT. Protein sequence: CASSPTGFSGNTIYF.

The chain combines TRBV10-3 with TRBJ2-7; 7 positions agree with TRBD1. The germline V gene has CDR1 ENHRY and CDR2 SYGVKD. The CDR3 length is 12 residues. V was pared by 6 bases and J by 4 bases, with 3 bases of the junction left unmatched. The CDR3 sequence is CAISDRAYEQYF. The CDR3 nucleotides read TGTGCCATCAGCGACAGGGCGTACGAGCAGTACTTC.

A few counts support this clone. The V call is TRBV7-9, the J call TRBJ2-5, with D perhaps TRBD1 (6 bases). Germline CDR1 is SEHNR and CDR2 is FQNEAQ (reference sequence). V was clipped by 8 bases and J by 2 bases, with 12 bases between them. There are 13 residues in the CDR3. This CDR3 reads CASGYRDQETQYF. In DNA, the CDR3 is TGTGCCAGCGGGTACAGGGATCAAGAGACCCAGTACTTC.

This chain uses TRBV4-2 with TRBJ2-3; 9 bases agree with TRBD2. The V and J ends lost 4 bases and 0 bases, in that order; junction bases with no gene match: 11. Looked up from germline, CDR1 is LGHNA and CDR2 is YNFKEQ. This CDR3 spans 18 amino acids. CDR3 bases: TGTGCCAGCAGCCCAGGGCGGGGGGGCCAGAGGAGCACAGATACGCAGTATTTT. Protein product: CASSPGRGGQRSTDTQYF.

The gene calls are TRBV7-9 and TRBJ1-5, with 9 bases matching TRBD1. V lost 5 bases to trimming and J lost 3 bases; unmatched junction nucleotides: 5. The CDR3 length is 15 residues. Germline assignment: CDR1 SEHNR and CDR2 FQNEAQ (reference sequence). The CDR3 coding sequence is TGTGCCAGCAGCACCGGGACAGGGATCAATCAGCCCCAGCATTTT. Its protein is CASSTGTGINQPQHF.

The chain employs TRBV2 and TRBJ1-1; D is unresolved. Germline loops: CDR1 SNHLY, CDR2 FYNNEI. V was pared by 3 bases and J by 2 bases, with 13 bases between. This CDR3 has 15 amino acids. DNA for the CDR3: TGTGCCAGCAGTGAGGTCAGCCTTCTAAACACTGAAGCTTTCTTT. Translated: CASSEVSLLNTEAFF.

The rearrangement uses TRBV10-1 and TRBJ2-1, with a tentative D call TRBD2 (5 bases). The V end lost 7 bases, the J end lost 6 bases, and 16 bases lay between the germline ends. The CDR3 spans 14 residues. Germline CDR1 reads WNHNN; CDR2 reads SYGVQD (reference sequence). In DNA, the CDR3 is TGCGCCAGCATTGGTCAGGCCGGACTCAATGAGCAGTTCTTC. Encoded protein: CASIGQAGLNEQFF.

CDR3 sequence (DNA): TGTGCCAGCAGTGAGGGACAGGGTGGTGGCTACACCTTC. Translated: CASSEGQGGGYTF. The chain employs TRBV6-4 and TRBJ1-2, with TRBD1 identical over 9 bases. After removal of 3 bases from V and 7 bases from J, the junction contained 3 bases not matched to a gene. The CDR3 has 13 residues. Germline loops: CDR1 MRHNA, CDR2 SNTAGT.

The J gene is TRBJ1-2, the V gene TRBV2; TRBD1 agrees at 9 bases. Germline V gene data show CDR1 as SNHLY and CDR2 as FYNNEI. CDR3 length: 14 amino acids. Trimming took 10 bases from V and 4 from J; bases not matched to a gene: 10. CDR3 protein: CATYRGQVGYGYTF. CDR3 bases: TGTGCCACCTACAGGGGGCAGGTGGGCTATGGCTACACCTTC.

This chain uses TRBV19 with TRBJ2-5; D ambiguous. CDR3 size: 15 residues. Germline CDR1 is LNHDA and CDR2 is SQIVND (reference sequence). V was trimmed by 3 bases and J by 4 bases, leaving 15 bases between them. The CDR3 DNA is TGTGCCAGTAGTATGTTTGGGGAAGGGCGAGAGACCCAGTACTTC. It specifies CASSMFGEGRETQYF.

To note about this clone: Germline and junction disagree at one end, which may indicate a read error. CDR3: CASSRPGEPQYF. The CDR3 DNA is TGTGCCAGCAGCAGACCGGGAGAGCCCCAGTACTTC. The chain uses TRBV12-3 or TRBV12-4 and TRBJ2-5; TRBD2 might be the D (6 bases). The CDR3 has 12 amino acids.

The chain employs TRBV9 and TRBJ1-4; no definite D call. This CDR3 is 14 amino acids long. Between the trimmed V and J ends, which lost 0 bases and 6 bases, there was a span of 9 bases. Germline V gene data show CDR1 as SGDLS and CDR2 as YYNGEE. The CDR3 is CASSVGHADEKLFF. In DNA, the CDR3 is TGTGCCAGCAGCGTAGGACATGCGGATGAAAAACTGTTTTTT.